These 13 T cell receptor beta chains came from one sample sequenced in a study of blood T cell repertoires in COVID-19. This table comes from immunoSEQ multiplex PCR, and its TCRdb copy is limited to in-frame clones, with some not included. The table includes over 110,000 clones, 88% detected once. Material for sequencing was peripheral blood. The receptors originated from a human donor in a cohort sampled during active COVID-19.

This chain joins TRBV24-1 and TRBJ2-3, with D possibly matching TRBD2 (6 bases). In germline, CDR1 is KGHDR, CDR2 SFDVKD. CDR3 length: 16 residues. The V end lost 3 bases, the J end lost 4 bases, and 16 bases lay between the germline ends. CDR3 amino acids: CATSDAARGGADTQYF. DNA for the CDR3: TGTGCCACCAGTGATGCGGCGAGGGGAGGCGCAGATACGCAGTATTTT.

This chain uses TRBV2 with TRBJ2-1; 9 positions agree with TRBD2. V dropped 7 bases and J dropped 5; count of bases not matched to a gene: 6. This CDR3 has 14 residues. Per germline, CDR1 SNHLY and CDR2 FYNNEI. CDR3 amino acids: CASMVLAGNNEQFF. The CDR3 DNA follows: TGTGCCAGCATGGTCCTAGCGGGGAACAATGAGCAGTTCTTC.

V and J are TRBV5-1 and TRBJ1-4; D is perhaps TRBD1 (5 bases). Per germline, CDR1 SGHRS and CDR2 YFSETQ. The CDR3 has 17 residues. With 2 bases removed from V and 5 bases from J, the gap between germline ends came to 19 bases. CDR3 region: CASSFAGSGLSNEKLFF. The CDR3 DNA sequence: TGCGCCAGCAGCTTTGCGGGGTCAGGGCTCTCCAATGAAAAACTGTTTTTT.

The genes are TRBV11-1 and TRBJ2-1; TRBD2 agrees at 8 bases. The CDR3 runs 15 residues. V lost 0 bases, J lost 8 bases, and 6 bases stayed unmatched. Looked up from germline, CDR1 is SGHAT and CDR2 is FQDESV (reference sequence). The chain's CDR3 is CASSLAGGAIDEQFF. CDR3 DNA: TGTGCCAGCAGCTTAGCCGGGGGGGCCATAGATGAGCAGTTCTTC.

Comment on this clone: Within the sample, other DNA sequences also encode this same CDR3. This chain connects TRBV7-9 to TRBJ1-1, with 7 positions matching TRBD1. The CDR3 is 14 residues long. Germline V gives CDR1 SEHNR, CDR2 FQNEAQ (reference sequence). V shed 2 bases, J shed 5 bases, and the junction held 5 bases outside the gene matches. The CDR3 reads CASSLRGGRTEAFF. The CDR3, as DNA: TGTGCCAGCAGCTTAAGAGGGGGCCGAACTGAAGCTTTCTTT.

The rearrangement uses TRBV4-3 and TRBJ2-3; 14 bases agree with TRBD2. CDR1 is LGHNA and CDR2 is YSLEER in the germline V gene. This CDR3 has 17 amino acids. V shed 4 bases and J 0 bases; nucleotides not matched to a gene: 3. CDR3 nucleotides: TGCGCCAGCAGCCCCCGGACTAGCGGGGGGAGCACAGATACGCAGTATTTT. Translating gives CASSPRTSGGSTDTQYF.

The rearrangement joins TRBV25-1 to TRBJ1-1, with TRBD1 matching 7 bases. Germline loops: CDR1 MGHDK, CDR2 SYGVNS. V dropped 6 bases and J dropped 0; count of bases not matched to a gene: 4. The CDR3 has 14 amino acids. This CDR3 reads CASRGQRMNTEAFF. Written as DNA, the CDR3 is TGTGCCAGCAGGGGACAGCGTATGAACACTGAAGCTTTCTTT.

The DNA for the CDR3 is TGTGCCACCAGCAGAGATCCCCTAGCGGGGAACACCGGGGAGCTGTTTTTT. Its translation is CATSRDPLAGNTGELFF. V is TRBV15 and J is TRBJ2-2, with 8 bases matching TRBD2. There are 17 residues in the CDR3. Germline V lookup: CDR1 LNHNV, CDR2 YYDKDF (reference sequence). With 0 bases clipped from V and 1 base from J, the junction kept 4 bases outside the gene matches.

This clone was detected only once. V and J are TRBV29-1 and TRBJ1-1; 10 bases align to TRBD1. Germline V gene lookup returns CDR1 SQVTM and CDR2 ANQGSEA. Losses at the gene ends were 5 bases for V and 5 bases for J; bases not matched to a gene: 5. CDR3 size: 13 residues. Written as DNA, the CDR3 is TGCAGCGTTCAAGGACAGGGGGGGACTGAAGCTTTCTTT. Translation gives CSVQGQGGTEAFF.

This chain connects TRBV27 to TRBJ1-3; 7 nucleotides agree with TRBD1. Germline V gene sequence: CDR1 MNHEY, CDR2 SMNVEV (reference sequence). The CDR3 covers 14 residues. V was pared by 5 bases and J by 2 bases, with 3 bases of the junction left unmatched. The DNA of the CDR3 is TGTGCCAGCAGTGACGGGACAGCTGGAAACACCATATATTTT. This codes for CASSDGTAGNTIYF.

The chain links TRBV7-8 to TRBJ2-3; tentatively, D is TRBD2 (6 bases). This CDR3 region has 16 residues. Per the germline V gene, CDR1 is SGHVS and CDR2 is FQNEAQ. The V and J ends lost 3 bases and 5 bases respectively, with 18 bases between them. CDR3 residues: CASSFTETGGKDTQYF. The CDR3 DNA is TGTGCCAGCAGCTTCACAGAGACCGGAGGGAAAGATACGCAGTATTTT.

This chain connects TRBV19 to TRBJ1-1, with TRBD1 matching 10 bases. The CDR3 is 15 amino acids. J gave up 5 bases and V 1 base, and 4 bases lay outside the gene matches. The V gene's germline CDR1 is LNHDA and CDR2 SQIVND (reference sequence). The CDR3 protein is CASSIARQGATEAFF. The CDR3 DNA sequence: TGTGCCAGTAGTATAGCACGACAGGGGGCGACTGAAGCTTTCTTT.

The rearrangement uses TRBV6-2 or TRBV6-3 and TRBJ2-7, with TRBD2 matching 8 bases. The CDR3 has 13 amino acids. V was clipped by 8 bases and J by 2 bases; unmatched bases: 5. CDR1 and CDR2 (germline): MNHEY, SVGEGT. The CDR3 reads CASGSSGPYEQYF. CDR3 DNA sequence: TGTGCCAGCGGTTCTAGCGGGCCCTACGAGCAGTACTTC.